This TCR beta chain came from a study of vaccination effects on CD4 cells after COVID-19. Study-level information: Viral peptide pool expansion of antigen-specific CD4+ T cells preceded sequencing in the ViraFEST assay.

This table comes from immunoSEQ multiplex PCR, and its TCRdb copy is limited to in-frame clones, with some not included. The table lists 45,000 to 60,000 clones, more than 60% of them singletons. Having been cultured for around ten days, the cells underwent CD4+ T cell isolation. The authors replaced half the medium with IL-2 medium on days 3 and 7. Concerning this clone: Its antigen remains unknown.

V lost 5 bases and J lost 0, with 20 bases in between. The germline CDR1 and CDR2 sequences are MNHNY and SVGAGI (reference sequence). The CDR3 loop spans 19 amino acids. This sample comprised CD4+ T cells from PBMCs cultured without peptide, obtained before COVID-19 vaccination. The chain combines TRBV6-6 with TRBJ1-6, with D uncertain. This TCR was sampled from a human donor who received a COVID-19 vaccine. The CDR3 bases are TGTGCCAGCAGTCGTACCGGGTCCCCAGTAAGCTCCTATAATTCACCCCTCCACTTT. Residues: CASSRTGSPVSSYNSPLHF.